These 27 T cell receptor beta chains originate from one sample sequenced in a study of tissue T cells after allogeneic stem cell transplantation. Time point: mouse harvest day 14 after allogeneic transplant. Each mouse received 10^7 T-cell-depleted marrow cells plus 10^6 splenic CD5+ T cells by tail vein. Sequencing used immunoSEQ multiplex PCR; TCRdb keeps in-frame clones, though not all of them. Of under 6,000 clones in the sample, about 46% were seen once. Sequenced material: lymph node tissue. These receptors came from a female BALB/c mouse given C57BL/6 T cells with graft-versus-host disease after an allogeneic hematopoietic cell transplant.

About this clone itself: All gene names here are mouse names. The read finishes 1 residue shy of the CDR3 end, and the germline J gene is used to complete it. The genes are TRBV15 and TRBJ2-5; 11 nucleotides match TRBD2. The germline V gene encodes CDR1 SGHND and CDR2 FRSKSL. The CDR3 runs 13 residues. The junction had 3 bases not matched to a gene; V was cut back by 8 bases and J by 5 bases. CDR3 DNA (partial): TGTGCCAGCTCACTGGGGGGGCGAGACACCCAGTAC. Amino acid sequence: CASSLGGRDTQY. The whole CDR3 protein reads CASSLGGRDTQYF.

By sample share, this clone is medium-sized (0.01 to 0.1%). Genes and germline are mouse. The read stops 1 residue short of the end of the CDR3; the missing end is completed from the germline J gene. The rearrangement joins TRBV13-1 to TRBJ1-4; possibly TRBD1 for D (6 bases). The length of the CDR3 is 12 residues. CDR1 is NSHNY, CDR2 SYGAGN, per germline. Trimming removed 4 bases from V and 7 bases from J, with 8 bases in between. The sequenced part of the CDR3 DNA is TGTGCCAGCAGTACAGGGATCGAAAGATTATTT. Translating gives CASSTGIERLF. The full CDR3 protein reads CASSTGIERLFF.

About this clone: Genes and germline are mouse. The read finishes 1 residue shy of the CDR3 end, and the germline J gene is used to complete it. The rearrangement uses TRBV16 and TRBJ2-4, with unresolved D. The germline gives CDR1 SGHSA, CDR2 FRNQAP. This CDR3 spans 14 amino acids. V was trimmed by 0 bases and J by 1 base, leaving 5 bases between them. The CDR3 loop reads CASSLERRQNTLYF. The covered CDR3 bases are TGTGCAAGCAGCTTAGAACGGCGTCAAAACACCTTGTAC.

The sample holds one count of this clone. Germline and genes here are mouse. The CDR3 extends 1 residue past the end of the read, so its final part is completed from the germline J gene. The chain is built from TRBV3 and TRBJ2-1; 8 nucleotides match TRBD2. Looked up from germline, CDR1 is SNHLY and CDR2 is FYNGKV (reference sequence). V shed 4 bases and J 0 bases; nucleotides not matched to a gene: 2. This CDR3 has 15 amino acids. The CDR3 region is CASSSGLGNYAEQFF. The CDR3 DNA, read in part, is TGTGCCAGCAGCTCTGGACTGGGTAACTATGCTGAGCAGTTC.

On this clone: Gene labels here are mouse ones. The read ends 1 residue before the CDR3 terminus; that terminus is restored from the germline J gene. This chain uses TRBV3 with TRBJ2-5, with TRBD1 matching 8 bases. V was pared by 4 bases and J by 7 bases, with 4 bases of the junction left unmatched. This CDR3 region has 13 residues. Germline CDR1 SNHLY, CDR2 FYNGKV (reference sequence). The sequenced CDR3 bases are TGTGCCAGCAGCTCAGGGGGCGGGAACACCCAGTAC. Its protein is CASSSGGGNTQY. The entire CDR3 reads CASSSGGGNTQYF. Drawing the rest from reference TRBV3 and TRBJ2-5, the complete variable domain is GPKVLQIPSHQIIDMGQMVTLNCDPVSNHLYFYWYKQILGQQMEFLVNFYNGKVMEKSKLFKDQFSVERPDGSYFTLKIQPTALEDSAVYFCASSSGGGNTQYFGPGTRLLVL.

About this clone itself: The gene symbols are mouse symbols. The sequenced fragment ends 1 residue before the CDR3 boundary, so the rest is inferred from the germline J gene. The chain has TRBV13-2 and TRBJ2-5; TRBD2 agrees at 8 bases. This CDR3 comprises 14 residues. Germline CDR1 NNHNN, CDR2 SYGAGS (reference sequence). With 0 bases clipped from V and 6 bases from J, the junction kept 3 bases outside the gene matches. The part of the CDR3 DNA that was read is TGTGCCAGCGGTGATGGCTGGGGGGCTGACACCCAGTAC. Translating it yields CASGDGWGADTQY. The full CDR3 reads CASGDGWGADTQYF.

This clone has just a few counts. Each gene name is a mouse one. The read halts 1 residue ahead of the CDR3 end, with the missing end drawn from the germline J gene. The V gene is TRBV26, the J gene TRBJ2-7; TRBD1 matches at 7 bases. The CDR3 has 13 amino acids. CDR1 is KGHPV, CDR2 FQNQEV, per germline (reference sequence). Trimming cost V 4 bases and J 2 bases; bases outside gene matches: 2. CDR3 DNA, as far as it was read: TGTGCCAGCAGTCGGGGACAGACCTATGAACAGTAC. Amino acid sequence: CASSRGQTYEQY. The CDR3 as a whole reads CASSRGQTYEQYF.

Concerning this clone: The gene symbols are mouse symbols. This CDR3 is CASSRGYEQYF. The part of the CDR3 DNA that was read is TGTGCCAGCAGTCGAGGTTATGAACAGTAC. The chain carries TRBV26 and TRBJ2-7; D remains ambiguous. The DNA ends 1 residue before the CDR3 does, and the rest of the CDR3 is filled in from the germline J gene. Germline lookup yields CDR1 KGHPV and CDR2 FQNQEV (reference sequence). V was cut by 4 bases and J by 4 bases, with 5 bases left in between. This CDR3 region has 11 residues.

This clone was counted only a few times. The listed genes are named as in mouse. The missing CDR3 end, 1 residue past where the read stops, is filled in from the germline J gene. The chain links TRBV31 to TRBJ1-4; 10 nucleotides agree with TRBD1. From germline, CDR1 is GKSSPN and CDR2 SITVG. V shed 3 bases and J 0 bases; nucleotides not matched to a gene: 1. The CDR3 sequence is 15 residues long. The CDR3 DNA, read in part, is TGTGCCTGGAGGGACAGGGGGGTTTCCAACGAAAGATTATTT. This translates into CAWRDRGVSNERLF. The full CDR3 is CAWRDRGVSNERLFF.

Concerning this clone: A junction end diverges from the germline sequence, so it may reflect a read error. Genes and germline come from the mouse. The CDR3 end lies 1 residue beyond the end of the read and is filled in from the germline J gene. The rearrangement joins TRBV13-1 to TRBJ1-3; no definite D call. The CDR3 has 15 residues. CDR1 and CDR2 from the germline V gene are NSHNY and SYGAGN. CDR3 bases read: TGTGCCAGCGGTGACCCCCAAAATTCTGGAAATACGCTCTAT. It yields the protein CASGDPQNSGNTLY. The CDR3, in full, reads CASGDPQNSGNTLYF.

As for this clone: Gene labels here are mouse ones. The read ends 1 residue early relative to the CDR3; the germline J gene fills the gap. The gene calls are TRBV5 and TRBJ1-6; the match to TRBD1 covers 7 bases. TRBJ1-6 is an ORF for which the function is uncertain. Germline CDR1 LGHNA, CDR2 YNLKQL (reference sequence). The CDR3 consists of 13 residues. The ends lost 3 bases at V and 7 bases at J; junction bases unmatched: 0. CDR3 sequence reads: CASSQTGNSPLYF. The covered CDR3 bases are TGTGCCAGCAGCCAGACAGGGAATTCGCCCCTCTAC.

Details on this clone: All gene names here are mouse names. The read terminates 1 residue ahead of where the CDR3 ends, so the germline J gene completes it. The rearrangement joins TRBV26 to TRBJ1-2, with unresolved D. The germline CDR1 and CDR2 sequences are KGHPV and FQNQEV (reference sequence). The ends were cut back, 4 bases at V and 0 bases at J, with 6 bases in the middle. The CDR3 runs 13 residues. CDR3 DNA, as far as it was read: TGTGCCAGCAGTCCTCAGGCAAACTCCGACTACACC. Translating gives CASSPQANSDYT. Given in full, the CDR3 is CASSPQANSDYTF.

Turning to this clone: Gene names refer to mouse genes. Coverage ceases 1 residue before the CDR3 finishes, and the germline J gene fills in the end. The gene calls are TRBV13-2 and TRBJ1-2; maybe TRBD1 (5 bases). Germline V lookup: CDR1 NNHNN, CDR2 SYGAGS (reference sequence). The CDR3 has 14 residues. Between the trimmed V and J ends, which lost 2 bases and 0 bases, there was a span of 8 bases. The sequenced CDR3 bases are TGTGCCAGCGGTGAAGACAGAGCAAACTCCGACTACACC. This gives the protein CASGEDRANSDYT. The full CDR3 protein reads CASGEDRANSDYTF.

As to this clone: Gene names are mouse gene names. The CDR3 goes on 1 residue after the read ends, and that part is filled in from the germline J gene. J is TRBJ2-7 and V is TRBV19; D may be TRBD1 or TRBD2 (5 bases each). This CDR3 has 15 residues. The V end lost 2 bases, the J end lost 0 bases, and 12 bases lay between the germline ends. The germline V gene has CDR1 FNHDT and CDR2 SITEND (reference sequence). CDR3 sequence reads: CASSIRGASSYEQYF. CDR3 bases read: TGTGCCAGCAGTATTCGGGGCGCGAGCTCCTATGAACAGTAC.

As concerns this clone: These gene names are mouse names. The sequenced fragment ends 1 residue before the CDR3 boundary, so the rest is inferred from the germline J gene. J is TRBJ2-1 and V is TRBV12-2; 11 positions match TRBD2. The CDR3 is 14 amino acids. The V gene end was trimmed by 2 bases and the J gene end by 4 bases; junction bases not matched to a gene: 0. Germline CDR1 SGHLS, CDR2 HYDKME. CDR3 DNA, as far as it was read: TGTGCCAGCTCTCGGGACTGGGGGTATGCTGAGCAGTTC. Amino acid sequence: CASSRDWGYAEQF. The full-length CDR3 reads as CASSRDWGYAEQFF.

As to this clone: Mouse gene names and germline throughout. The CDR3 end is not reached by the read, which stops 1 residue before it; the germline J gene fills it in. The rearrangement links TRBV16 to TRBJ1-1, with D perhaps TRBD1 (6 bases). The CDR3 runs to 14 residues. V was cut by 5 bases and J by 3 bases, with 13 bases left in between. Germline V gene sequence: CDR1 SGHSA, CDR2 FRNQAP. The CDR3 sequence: CASSATGQYTEVFF. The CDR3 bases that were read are TGTGCAAGCAGCGCCACCGGACAGTACACAGAAGTCTTC.

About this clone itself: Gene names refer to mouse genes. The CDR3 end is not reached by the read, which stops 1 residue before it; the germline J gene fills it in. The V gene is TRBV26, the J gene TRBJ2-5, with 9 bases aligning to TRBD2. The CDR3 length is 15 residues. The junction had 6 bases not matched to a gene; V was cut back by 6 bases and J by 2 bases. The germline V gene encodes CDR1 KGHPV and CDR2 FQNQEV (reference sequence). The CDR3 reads CASRSLLGGQDTQYF. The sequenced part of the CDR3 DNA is TGTGCCAGCAGATCCTTACTGGGGGGCCAAGACACCCAGTAC.

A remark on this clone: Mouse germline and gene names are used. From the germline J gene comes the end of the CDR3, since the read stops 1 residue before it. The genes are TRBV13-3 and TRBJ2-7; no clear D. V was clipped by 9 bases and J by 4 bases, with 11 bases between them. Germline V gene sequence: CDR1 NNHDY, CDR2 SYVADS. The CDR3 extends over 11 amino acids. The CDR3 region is CATQRVYEQYF. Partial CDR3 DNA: TGTGCCACACAACGGGTTTATGAACAGTAC.

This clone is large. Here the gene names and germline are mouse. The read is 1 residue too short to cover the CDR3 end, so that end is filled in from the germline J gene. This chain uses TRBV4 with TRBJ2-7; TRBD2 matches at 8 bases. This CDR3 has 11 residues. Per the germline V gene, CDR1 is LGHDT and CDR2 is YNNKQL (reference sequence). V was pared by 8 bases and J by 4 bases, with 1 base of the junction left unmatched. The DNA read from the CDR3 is TGTGCCAGCGCTGGGGGGTATGAACAGTAC. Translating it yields CASAGGYEQY. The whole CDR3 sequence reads CASAGGYEQYF.

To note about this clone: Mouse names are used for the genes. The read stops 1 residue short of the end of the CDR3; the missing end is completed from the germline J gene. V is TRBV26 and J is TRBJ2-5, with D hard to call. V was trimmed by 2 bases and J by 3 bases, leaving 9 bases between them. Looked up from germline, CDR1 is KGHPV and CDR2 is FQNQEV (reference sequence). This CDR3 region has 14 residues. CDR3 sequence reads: CASSLREIQDTQYF. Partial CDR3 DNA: TGTGCCAGCAGTCTGAGGGAAATTCAAGACACCCAGTAC. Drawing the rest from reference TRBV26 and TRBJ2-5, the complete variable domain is NSKVIQTPRYLVKGQGQKAKMRCIPEKGHPVVFWYQQNKNNEFKFLINFQNQEVLQQIDMTEKRFSAECPSNSPCSLEIQSSEAGDSALYLCASSLREIQDTQYFGPGTRLLVL.

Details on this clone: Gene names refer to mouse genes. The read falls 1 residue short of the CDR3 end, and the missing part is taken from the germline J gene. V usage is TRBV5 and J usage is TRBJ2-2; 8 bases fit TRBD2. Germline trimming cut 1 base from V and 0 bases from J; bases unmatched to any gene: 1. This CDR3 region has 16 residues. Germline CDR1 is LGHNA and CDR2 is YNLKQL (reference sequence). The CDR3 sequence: CASSQVGGANTGQLYF. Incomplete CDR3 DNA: TGTGCCAGCAGCCAAGTTGGGGGGGCAAACACCGGGCAGCTCTAC.

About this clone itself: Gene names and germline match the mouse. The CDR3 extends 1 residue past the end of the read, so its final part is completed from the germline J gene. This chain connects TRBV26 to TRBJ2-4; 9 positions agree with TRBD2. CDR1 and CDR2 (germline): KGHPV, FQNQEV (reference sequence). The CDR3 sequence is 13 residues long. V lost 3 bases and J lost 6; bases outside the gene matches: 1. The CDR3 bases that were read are TGTGCCAGCAGTCTTCTGGGGGGGAACACCTTGTAC. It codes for CASSLLGGNTLY. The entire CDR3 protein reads CASSLLGGNTLYF.

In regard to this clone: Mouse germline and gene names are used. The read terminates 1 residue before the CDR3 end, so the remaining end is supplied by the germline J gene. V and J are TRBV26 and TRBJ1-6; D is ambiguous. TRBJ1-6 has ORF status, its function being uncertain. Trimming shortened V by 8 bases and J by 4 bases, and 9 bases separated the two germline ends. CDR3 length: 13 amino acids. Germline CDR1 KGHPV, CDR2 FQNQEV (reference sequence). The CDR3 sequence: CASGRQYNSPLYF. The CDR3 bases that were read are TGTGCCAGCGGCCGACAATATAATTCGCCCCTCTAC.

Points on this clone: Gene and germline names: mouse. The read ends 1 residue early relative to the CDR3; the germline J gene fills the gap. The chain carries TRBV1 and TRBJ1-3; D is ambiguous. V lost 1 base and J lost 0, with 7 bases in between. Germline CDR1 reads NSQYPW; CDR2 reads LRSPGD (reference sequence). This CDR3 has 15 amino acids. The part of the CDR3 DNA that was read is TGCACCTGCAGTGCAGTAGGCAATTCTGGAAATACGCTCTAT. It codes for CTCSAVGNSGNTLY. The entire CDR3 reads CTCSAVGNSGNTLYF.

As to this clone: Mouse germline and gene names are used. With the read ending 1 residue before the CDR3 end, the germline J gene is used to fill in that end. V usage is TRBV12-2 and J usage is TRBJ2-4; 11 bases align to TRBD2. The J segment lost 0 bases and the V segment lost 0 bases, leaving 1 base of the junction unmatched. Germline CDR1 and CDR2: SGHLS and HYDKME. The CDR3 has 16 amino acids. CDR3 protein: CASSLNWGGSQNTLYF. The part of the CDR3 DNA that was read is TGTGCCAGCTCTCTCAACTGGGGGGGCAGTCAAAACACCTTGTAC.

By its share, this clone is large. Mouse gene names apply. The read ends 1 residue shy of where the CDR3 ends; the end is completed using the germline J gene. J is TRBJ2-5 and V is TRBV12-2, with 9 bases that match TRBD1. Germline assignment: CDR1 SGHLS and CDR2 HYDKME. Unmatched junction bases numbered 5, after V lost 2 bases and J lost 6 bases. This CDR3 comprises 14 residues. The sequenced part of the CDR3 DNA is TGTGCCAGCTCTCCGACAGGGGGAGCGGACACCCAGTAC. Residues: CASSPTGGADTQY. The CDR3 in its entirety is CASSPTGGADTQYF.

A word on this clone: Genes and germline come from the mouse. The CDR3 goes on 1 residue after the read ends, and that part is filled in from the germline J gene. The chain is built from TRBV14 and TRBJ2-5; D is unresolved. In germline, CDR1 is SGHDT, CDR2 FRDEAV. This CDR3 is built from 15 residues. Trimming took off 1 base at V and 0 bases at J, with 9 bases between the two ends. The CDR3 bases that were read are TGTGCCAGCAGTTTCATTGGGTCTAACCAAGACACCCAGTAC. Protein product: CASSFIGSNQDTQY. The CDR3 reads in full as CASSFIGSNQDTQYF.